One T cell receptor beta chain is described in this entry. Its target is unknown. There are 16 residues in the CDR3. Germline V gene lookup returns CDR1 MDHEN and CDR2 SYDVKM. Trimming stripped 3 bases from V and 1 base from J, with 15 bases between. The data stem from a study of shared clonotypes between healthy human individuals. Each replicate PCR on the sorted subsets used roughly 190 ng DNA (around 31,000 T cell genomes). Original methodology: Filtering was not the same, since immunoSEQ gave junction-only sequences without quality scores. Clones were sequenced by immunoSEQ multiplex PCR, and TCRdb holds only the in-frame ones, with some missing. Clonal size and the V and J genes are those of that table, whereas D and trimming came from the DNA. The sample has some 580,000 clones, roughly 97% seen once; the top ten hold about 0.06%. Study-wide results and caveats: The study generally estimated greater richness for naive than memory subsets.

The rearrangement uses TRBV28 and TRBJ1-1; weak D call: TRBD1 (6 bases). Sequenced input: naive CD4+ T cells sorted from blood. Subset here: CD45RA+ positively selected. This TCR came from a woman in her twenties or thirties in good health. CDR3 sequence reads: CASSFADRRENTEAFF. CDR3 nucleotide sequence: TGTGCCAGCAGTTTCGCCGACAGGCGGGAGAACACTGAAGCTTTCTTT.